Included here is one T cell receptor (beta chain) sequence, with context. This receptor's antigen is unknown. No base qualities exist here, and no much larger clone lies one base off it. TCR CDR3 regions were amplified from genomic DNA by multiplex PCR using the deep immunoSEQ assay. Extracted genomic DNA from each cell subset was distributed evenly across all wells of several immunoSEQ 96-well plates, and each plate was treated as a replicate. For sorted subsets, about 200 ng genomic DNA, equal to 30,000 or so T cell genomes, was loaded into each replicate PCR. Purified libraries were quantified with a Qubit 3.0 fluorometer, sized on a Bioanalyzer 2100, and re-quantified with the KAPA Library Quantification kit. A separate single-read 150-cycle Illumina NextSeq 550 flow cell was used to sequence each immunoSEQ 96-well plate. As for how the authors treated the data: Because the immunoSEQ output held only junctional sequences and lacked quality scores, the filtering could not match the filtering applied to full-length reads. Sequences were annotated with PyIR, a Python wrapper for IgBLAST v1.9, and V/J genes and CDR3 were assigned using IMGT germline references. Reads were removed for weak V/J assignments (E-value above 1e-6), missing CDR3, stop codons, out-of-frame junctions, or ambiguous translated residues. V3J clonotypes were defined by identical inferred V gene, J gene, and CDR3 amino acid sequence. The percentage overlap between two repertoires was calculated by dividing the number of shared unique clonotypes by the size of the smaller repertoire. Repertoire richness was assessed with RTK rarefaction, the Chao1 estimator, and Recon v2.1 estimates of unobserved clonotypes. For all TCRbeta clonotypes obtained by the gDNA method from a few donors, generation probabilities were computed with OLGA. TCRdb retrieved this table from immuneACCESS and kept in-frame rearrangements only. Not all clones are present; in checked studies, unresolved V genes account for under half, and no reason is known for the remainder. That table is the source of V, J and clone size, and D and trimming were worked out from the DNA. The sample records 550,000 to 800,000 clones, about nine tenths of which are singletons. The leading ten clones occupy 34% of the sample.

The data stem from a study of shared clonotypes between healthy human individuals (dated by TCRdb to about 2020). At the level of the whole study: The cohort included a few men and a couple of women between 18 and 49 years of age. Leukapheresis yielded between about 0.94 and 9 billion PBMCs per donor. For each donor, CD4 naive and CD4 memory were each run on three plates, CD8 naive on two plates, and CD8 memory on one plate. To increase sequencing depth and limit assay-specific biases, different laboratories used diverse techniques to prepare libraries and sequence TCR repertoires. To estimate repertoire size and how much clonotypes are shared between individuals, the study performed deep sequencing of blood TCR repertoires from about 5 healthy adults. Findings and caveats that apply to the study as a whole: Compared with non-shared clonotypes, the clonotypes found in all four sorted-subset donors had higher generation probabilities. Even with the large sequencing depth, rarefaction of the sorted-subset datasets indicated that sequencing was incomplete. When a handful of donors were compared, the shared fraction of clonotypes was 5% to 6.5% for naive CD4, more than 3% for naive CD8, 2.3% for memory CD4, and less than 0.45% for memory CD8. Sampling was restricted to blood, and TCR repertoires in tissue are likely to differ from TCR repertoires in blood. Pairwise subsampling led to the expectation that sequencing depth would affect the degree of clonotype sharing among donors. Naive subsets generally had larger estimated clonotype richness than memory subsets did. The small number of donors limited the genetic and exposure-history diversity represented.

CDR3 length: 18 amino acids, cysteine to phenylalanine. Solely the CDR3 DNA is kept, with 54 bases framed from the first base. V is trimmed back by 5 bases and J by 7 bases, and the junction contains 18 bases that no gene match accounts for. The germline V gene (reference sequence) yields SEHNR for CDR1 and FQNEAQ for CDR2. Healthy HIV-negative adults with no recently reported acute infections or vaccinations were included as donors. Every donor was a Caucasian adult residing in Nashville, Tennessee, USA. CD8 memory samples combined magnetically selected CD45RO+ cells with CCR7-negative CD45RA+ effector memory (TemRA) cells. Blood was obtained by leukapheresis, after which PBMCs were separated by Ficoll-Histopaque density gradient centrifugation and cryopreserved in liquid nitrogen vapor phase. Purity and quantity of every magnetically sorted T cell population were checked by analytical flow cytometry. Genomic DNA was isolated from every sorted fraction and measured by UV absorbance on a Nanodrop 2000c.

Sequencing used memory CD8+ T cells from PBMCs. The cell subset or site label, as the study defines it: CD45RO+ cells pooled with CCR7-negative TemRA cells. The chain is made from TRBV7-9 and TRBJ2-2, and 8 junction bases match TRBD1. This clonotype was sampled from a man aged 18-30 years in good health. Some clones in this sample may be carry-over from other donors' samples. The nucleotide sequence reads as follows: TGTGCCAGCAGCATCTCCCCTGGTGGCAGGGGGCATCACGGGGAGCTGTTTTTT. Its translation reads: CASSISPGGRGHHGELFF.